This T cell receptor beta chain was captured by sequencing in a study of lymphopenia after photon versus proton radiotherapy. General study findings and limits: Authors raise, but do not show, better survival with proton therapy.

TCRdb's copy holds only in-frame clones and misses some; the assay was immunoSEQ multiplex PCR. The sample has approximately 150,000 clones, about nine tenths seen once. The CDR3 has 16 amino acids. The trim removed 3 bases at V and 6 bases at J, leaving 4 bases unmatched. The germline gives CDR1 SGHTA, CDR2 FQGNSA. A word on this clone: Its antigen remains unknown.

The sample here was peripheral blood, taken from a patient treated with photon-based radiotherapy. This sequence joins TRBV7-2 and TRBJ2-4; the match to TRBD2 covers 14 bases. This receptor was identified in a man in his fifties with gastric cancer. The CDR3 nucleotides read TGTGCCAGCAGCTTGCGGACTAGCGGGGGGATAAACATTCAGTACTTC. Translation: CASSLRTSGGINIQYF.